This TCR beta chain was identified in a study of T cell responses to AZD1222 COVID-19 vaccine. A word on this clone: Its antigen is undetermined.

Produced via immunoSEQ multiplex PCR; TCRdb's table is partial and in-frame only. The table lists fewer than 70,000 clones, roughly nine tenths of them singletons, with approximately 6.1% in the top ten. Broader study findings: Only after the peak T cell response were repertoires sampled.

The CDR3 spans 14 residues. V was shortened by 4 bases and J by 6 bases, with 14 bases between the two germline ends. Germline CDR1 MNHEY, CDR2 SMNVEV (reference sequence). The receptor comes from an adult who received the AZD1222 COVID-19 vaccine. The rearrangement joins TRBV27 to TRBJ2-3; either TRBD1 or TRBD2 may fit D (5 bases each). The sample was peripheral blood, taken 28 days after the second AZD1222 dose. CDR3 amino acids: CASSWGTKGDTQYF. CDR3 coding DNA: TGTGCCAGCAGTTGGGGGACGAAGGGGGATACGCAGTATTTT.